Given below is one T cell receptor (beta chain) in context. Its target is unknown. The source of the sample is a study of PD-1 blockade in classical Hodgkin lymphoma. Study-level results: Compared with baseline, CD4+ but not CD8+ TCR diversity had risen significantly by C4D1. For complete responders, baseline diversity was comparable to that of newly diagnosed patients.

All trial patients relapsed after autologous stem cell transplantation. It was by magnetic negative selection that CD4+ T cells were purified from thawed PBMCs. The repertoire was sequenced with immunoSEQ multiplex PCR; TCRdb's copy has only in-frame clones and lacks some. This table has about 35,000 clones, more than 80% appearing once. The receptor was isolated from a human donor with classical Hodgkin lymphoma. The sequencing here drew on CD4+ T cells from blood, taken at baseline.

This CDR3 reads CASSLSGRGRAGELFF. The DNA of the CDR3 is TGTGCCAGCAGCTTGAGCGGGAGGGGTAGGGCCGGGGAGCTGTTTTTT. V and J are TRBV6-6 and TRBJ2-2; TRBD2 aligns across 10 bases. The CDR3 covers 16 residues. J gave up 6 bases and V 6 bases, and 10 bases lay outside the gene matches. The germline gives CDR1 MNHNY, CDR2 SVGAGI (reference sequence).